This TCR beta chain was obtained from a study of cytomegalovirus exposure and HLA in healthy donors. Study overall: Among the approximately 420 donors who were genotyped, 70% to 90% fell in the genetic ancestry cluster that is associated with self-reported Caucasian donors.

The PCR contained 60 Vbeta and 13 Jbeta primers. TCRdb's copy holds only in-frame clones and misses some; the assay was immunoSEQ multiplex PCR. The sample holds 130,000 to 150,000 clones, roughly 79% seen once. Trimming cost V 4 bases and J 9 bases; bases outside gene matches: 13. The CDR3 loop spans 16 amino acids. The germline V gene has CDR1 SGHNT and CDR2 YYREEE (reference sequence). With respect to this clone: Its antigen is unknown.

Findings of the study overall: Trimming of TCR beta V- and J-genes showed a link, identified in a later analysis, to a missense DCLRE1C variant.

It was healthy bone marrow donors who served as donors. This clonotype was sampled from a male donor in good health and CMV-seronegative. The sequencing input was PBMCs. The V and J genes are TRBV5-4 and TRBJ1-6; 7 bases fit TRBD1. The CDR3 bases are TGTGCCAGCAGCCCAACAGACAGGGCGATTGGTTCACCCCTCCACTTT. Its protein is CASSPTDRAIGSPLHF.